Included here is one T cell receptor (beta chain) sequence, with context. The antigen remains undetermined. Deep-level settings were used for running the assay. Here immunoSEQ multiplex PCR was the method, and the copy in TCRdb shows in-frame clones only, minus some. The table shows about a million clones, with 60% to 80% occurring only once. The V end was cut by 1 base, the J end by 1 base, with 13 bases between. The CDR3 loop spans 15 amino acids. CDR1 and CDR2 (germline): SQVTM, ANQGSEA. This sample is part of a study of shared clonotypes between healthy human individuals. Points from the study as a whole: Genetic and exposure-history diversity was limited by the few donors.

Sequencing used memory CD4+ T cells from PBMCs. Noted subset: CD45RA-negative fraction. This chain links TRBV29-1 with TRBJ1-1; tentatively, D is TRBD1 (6 bases). The clonotype was recovered from a man in his late teens or twenties in good health. Some clones in this sample may be carry-over from other donors' samples. The DNA for the CDR3 is TGCAGCGTTGAAGTCCGGACAGCGACGAACACTGAAGCTTTCTTT. This codes for CSVEVRTATNTEAFF.